A selection of T cell receptor beta chains follows, all from one sample in a study of cytomegalovirus exposure and HLA in healthy donors. Libraries were prepared by immunoSEQ multiplex PCR; TCRdb keeps only in-frame clonotypes and omits some of them. Of around 200,000 clones in the sample, 80% to 85% were seen once. Sequenced sample: PBMCs. Receptors originate from a woman younger than 35 in good health and CMV-seropositive. The CDR3 runs from the conserved cysteine through the conserved F or W. A D gene is named only where the DNA matches it firmly. For some rows the clone size is stated as once, few or many, or as a class when expanded; others skip it.

once	TRBV7-2	TRBJ2-7	TRBD2	CASSWHRTSGALSYEQYF	TGTGCCAGCAGCTGGCACCGGACTAGCGGGGCTCTCTCCTACGAGCAGTACTTC
.	TRBV10-3	TRBJ1-5	.	CAISDGNQPQHF	TGTGCCATCAGTGACGGCAATCAGCCCCAGCATTTT
.	TRBV6-1	TRBJ2-5	TRBD2	CASSSRTSPETQYF	TGTGCCAGCAGTAGCCGGACTAGCCCCGAGACCCAGTACTTC
.	TRBV19	TRBJ2-5	.	CASSIQGPGETQYF	TGTGCCAGTAGTATTCAGGGGCCAGGGGAGACCCAGTACTTC
.	TRBV5-4	TRBJ2-7	TRBD1	CASSSDRALGEQYF	TGTGCCAGCAGCAGCGACAGGGCCTTGGGGGAGCAGTACTTC
.	TRBV5-1	TRBJ2-5	.	CASSLGGLQETQYF	TGCGCCAGCAGCTTGGGCGGGCTCCAAGAGACCCAGTACTTC
.	TRBV6-1	TRBJ1-1	.	CAGALGRSTTEAFF	TGTGCCGGGGCCCTCGGCAGGTCGACCACTGAAGCTTTCTTT
.	TRBV11-3	TRBJ2-3	.	CASTTISGCTDTQYF	TGTGCCAGCACCACCATAAGCGGATGCACAGATACGCAGTATTTT
.	TRBV5-4	TRBJ2-3	TRBD2	CASSPQGVRGGKTDTQYF	TGTGCCAGCAGCCCTCAGGGAGTGCGCGGGGGGAAGACAGATACGCAGTATTTT
.	TRBV19	TRBJ1-2	TRBD1	CASSPRGTGKGYTF	TGTGCCAGTTCACCTAGAGGGACAGGTAAAGGCTACACCTTC
once	TRBV5-1	TRBJ1-5	.	CASSQGYGNQPQHF	TGCGCCAGCAGCCAGGGGTACGGCAATCAGCCCCAGCATTTT
once	TRBV27	TRBJ2-7	.	CASSHGLQVYEQYF	TGTGCCAGCAGTCATGGGCTACAAGTTTACGAGCAGTACTTC
.	TRBV5-1	TRBJ1-2	TRBD1	CASSLAAGTGGYGYTF	TGCGCCAGCAGCTTGGCCGCGGGGACAGGGGGCTATGGCTACACCTTC
.	TRBV7-9	TRBJ2-3	TRBD1	CAGAGGPSADTQYF	TGTGCCGGAGCAGGGGGCCCCAGCGCAGATACGCAGTATTTT
.	TRBV2	TRBJ1-1	.	CASRTVNTEAFF	TGTGCCAGCCGGACAGTGAACACTGAAGCTTTCTTT
few	TRBV27	TRBJ2-5	.	CASSSGFRETQYF	TGTGCCAGCAGTTCAGGGTTTCGGGAGACCCAGTACTTC
.	TRBV15	TRBJ2-7	TRBD2	CATSPTSGGYEQYF	TGTGCCACCAGCCCGACTAGCGGGGGATACGAGCAGTACTTC
.	TRBV29-1	TRBJ1-1	.	CSVERRGRGENTEAFF	TGCAGCGTTGAACGCCGTGGGAGGGGCGAGAACACTGAAGCTTTCTTT
.	TRBV28	TRBJ1-6	.	CASSLWESNSPLHF	TGTGCCAGCAGTTTATGGGAGAGTAATTCACCCCTCCACTTT
few	TRBV27	TRBJ1-5	.	CATAGRGNQPQHF	TGTGCCACCGCCGGGAGAGGCAATCAGCCCCAGCATTTT
.	TRBV13	TRBJ1-1	.	CASSLRGGEAFF	TGTGCCAGCAGCCTCAGGGGCGGTGAAGCTTTCTTT
.	TRBV10-3	TRBJ2-5	.	CAISGQPQETQYF	TGTGCCATCAGCGGACAGCCCCAAGAGACCCAGTACTTC
.	TRBV14	TRBJ1-2	TRBD1	CASSQMGQGNHYGYTF	TGTGCCAGCAGCCAAATGGGACAGGGTAATCACTATGGCTACACCTTC
.	TRBV5-1	TRBJ2-5	.	CASSLFGVEETQYF	TGCGCCAGCAGCTTGTTCGGGGTGGAAGAGACCCAGTACTTC
.	TRBV5-6	TRBJ2-5	TRBD1	CASSLVGLGQGTLETQYF	TGTGCCAGCAGCTTGGTCGGTTTGGGACAGGGGACCCTAGAGACCCAGTACTTC
.	TRBV6-5	TRBJ1-5	.	CASSTQGSNQPQHF	TGTGCCAGCAGTACACAGGGTAGCAATCAGCCCCAGCATTTT
.	TRBV6-6	TRBJ1-6	.	CASRLYSPLHF	TGTGCCAGCAGACTTTATTCACCCCTCCACTTT
.	TRBV29-1	TRBJ1-1	TRBD1	CSVEDQGTGGDFF	TGCAGCGTTGAAGATCAAGGGACAGGGGGTGATTTCTTT
once	TRBV19	TRBJ2-3	TRBD1	CASSINRDRGQDTQYF	TGTGCCAGTAGTATTAACCGGGACAGGGGACAAGATACGCAGTATTTT
.	TRBV15	TRBJ2-1	.	CATSRSSTVYYNEQFF	TGTGCCACCAGCAGAAGTTCGACAGTGTACTACAATGAGCAGTTCTTC
.	TRBV27	TRBJ2-7	TRBD2	CASRPDSGVYVINEQYF	TGTGCCAGCAGGCCTGATAGCGGGGTATATGTAATAAACGAGCAGTACTTC
.	TRBV6-6	TRBJ2-7	.	CASRLWRGQSSYEQYF	TGTGCCAGCAGGCTTTGGAGGGGGCAAAGCTCCTACGAGCAGTACTTC
.	TRBV5-6	TRBJ2-7	TRBD1	CASSFPGQGANRPEQYF	TGTGCCAGCAGCTTCCCGGGACAGGGGGCGAATAGGCCCGAGCAGTACTTC
.	TRBV7-2	TRBJ2-1	.	CASSLEGRLVDEQFF	TGTGCCAGCAGCTTAGAGGGACGACTAGTGGATGAGCAGTTCTTC
few	TRBV5-6	TRBJ1-2	.	CASSLTQVHGYTF	TGTGCCAGCAGCTTGACACAGGTTCATGGCTACACCTTC
once	TRBV29-1	TRBJ2-5	.	CSVVQDRREETQYF	TGCAGCGTTGTCCAGGACAGGAGGGAGGAGACCCAGTACTTC
.	TRBV7-2	TRBJ2-3	.	CASSSQLDADTQYF	TGTGCCAGCAGCTCTCAGCTAGATGCAGATACGCAGTATTTT
.	TRBV7-2	TRBJ2-1	.	CASSVIWHEQFF	TGTGCCAGCAGCGTAATTTGGCATGAGCAGTTCTTC
.	TRBV6-1	TRBJ1-1	.	CASSDPFRAFF	TGTGCCAGCAGTGACCCCTTTCGGGCTTTCTTT
.	TRBV10-3	TRBJ1-2	TRBD1	CATGGLDRAGYTF	TGTGCCACCGGAGGGCTGGACAGGGCAGGCTACACCTTC
few	TRBV4-2	TRBJ1-5	.	CASSQDRRVSNQPQHF	TGTGCCAGCAGCCAAGACCGACGGGTTAGCAATCAGCCCCAGCATTTT
.	TRBV9	TRBJ1-1	.	CASSPDFSLNTEAFF	TGTGCCAGCAGCCCGGACTTCTCTCTGAACACTGAAGCTTTCTTT
.	TRBV2	TRBJ1-5	.	CASSAEGNQPQHF	TGTGCCAGCAGTGCAGAGGGCAATCAGCCCCAGCATTTT
.	TRBV6-5	TRBJ2-7	TRBD2	CASRSRGGSFEQYF	TGTGCCAGCAGGAGCCGCGGGGGGAGTTTTGAGCAGTACTTC
.	TRBV9	TRBJ2-1	.	CASSVGTLYNEQFF	TGTGCCAGCAGCGTCGGGACACTTTACAATGAGCAGTTCTTC
.	TRBV7-9	TRBJ1-2	.	CASSLGDTYGYTF	TGTGCCAGCAGCTTGGGAGACACCTATGGCTACACCTTC
.	TRBV2	TRBJ2-5	.	CASSQGETQYF	TGTGCCAGCAGCCAGGGAGAGACCCAGTACTTC
.	TRBV5-5	TRBJ2-2	TRBD1	CASTEMDRDTGELFF	TGTGCCAGCACCGAGATGGACAGGGACACCGGGGAGCTGTTTTTT
.	TRBV4-1	TRBJ2-3	TRBD1	CASSPGQLTDTQYF	TGCGCCAGCAGTCCGGGACAGCTCACAGATACGCAGTATTTT
.	TRBV5-6	TRBJ2-2	TRBD2	CASSFALAATTGELFF	TGTGCCAGCAGCTTTGCACTAGCGGCGACTACCGGGGAGCTGTTTTTT
.	TRBV6-5	TRBJ2-2	TRBD2	CASSTGREGGELFF	TGTGCCAGCAGTACCGGACGGGAGGGCGGGGAGCTGTTTTTT
.	TRBV9	TRBJ2-7	TRBD2	CASSVGGGRKEEQYF	TGTGCCAGCAGCGTAGGCGGGGGTCGAAAGGAAGAGCAGTACTTC
.	TRBV7-9	TRBJ2-3	TRBD2	CASSLAGGSTDTQYF	TGTGCCAGCAGCTTAGCGGGGGGGAGCACAGATACGCAGTATTTT
.	TRBV4-3	TRBJ1-1	.	CASSQDVRDTEAFF	TGCGCCAGCAGCCAAGATGTGAGGGACACTGAAGCTTTCTTT
.	TRBV5-1	TRBJ1-4	.	CASSLDQGSEKLFF	TGCGCCAGCAGCTTGGATCAGGGGTCTGAAAAACTGTTTTTT
.	TRBV27	TRBJ1-1	.	CASNTEGGFGNTEAFF	TGTGCCAGCAACACGGAAGGAGGCTTCGGTAACACTGAAGCTTTCTTT
.	TRBV7-9	TRBJ2-5	.	CASSPYDGLLETQYF	TGTGCCAGCAGCCCCTATGATGGACTACTAGAGACCCAGTACTTC
once	TRBV7-8	TRBJ2-5	TRBD2	CASSSFGVSGVSQETQYF	TGTGCCAGCAGCTCGTTTGGGGTGAGCGGGGTTTCCCAAGAGACCCAGTACTTC